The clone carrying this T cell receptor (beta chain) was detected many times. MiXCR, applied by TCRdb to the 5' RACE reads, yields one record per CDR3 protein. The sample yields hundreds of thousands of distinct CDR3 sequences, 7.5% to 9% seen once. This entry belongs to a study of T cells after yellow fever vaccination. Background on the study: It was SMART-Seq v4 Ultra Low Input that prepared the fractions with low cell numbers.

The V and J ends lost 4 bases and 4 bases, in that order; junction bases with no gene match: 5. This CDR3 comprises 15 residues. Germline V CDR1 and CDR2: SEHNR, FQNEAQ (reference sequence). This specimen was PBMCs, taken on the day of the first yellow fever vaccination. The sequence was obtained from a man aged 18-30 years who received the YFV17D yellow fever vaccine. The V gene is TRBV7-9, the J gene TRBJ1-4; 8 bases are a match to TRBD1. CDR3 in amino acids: CASSSQGAGNEKLFF. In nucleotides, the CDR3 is TGTGCCAGCAGCTCGCAGGGGGCGGGTAATGAAAAACTGTTTTTT. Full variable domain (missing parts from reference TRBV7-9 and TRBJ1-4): DTGVSQNPRHKITKRGQNVTFRCDPISEHNRLYWYRQTLGQGPEFLTYFQNEAQLEKSRLLSDRFSAERPKGSFSTLEIQRTEQGDSAMYLCASSSQGAGNEKLFFGSGTQLSVL.